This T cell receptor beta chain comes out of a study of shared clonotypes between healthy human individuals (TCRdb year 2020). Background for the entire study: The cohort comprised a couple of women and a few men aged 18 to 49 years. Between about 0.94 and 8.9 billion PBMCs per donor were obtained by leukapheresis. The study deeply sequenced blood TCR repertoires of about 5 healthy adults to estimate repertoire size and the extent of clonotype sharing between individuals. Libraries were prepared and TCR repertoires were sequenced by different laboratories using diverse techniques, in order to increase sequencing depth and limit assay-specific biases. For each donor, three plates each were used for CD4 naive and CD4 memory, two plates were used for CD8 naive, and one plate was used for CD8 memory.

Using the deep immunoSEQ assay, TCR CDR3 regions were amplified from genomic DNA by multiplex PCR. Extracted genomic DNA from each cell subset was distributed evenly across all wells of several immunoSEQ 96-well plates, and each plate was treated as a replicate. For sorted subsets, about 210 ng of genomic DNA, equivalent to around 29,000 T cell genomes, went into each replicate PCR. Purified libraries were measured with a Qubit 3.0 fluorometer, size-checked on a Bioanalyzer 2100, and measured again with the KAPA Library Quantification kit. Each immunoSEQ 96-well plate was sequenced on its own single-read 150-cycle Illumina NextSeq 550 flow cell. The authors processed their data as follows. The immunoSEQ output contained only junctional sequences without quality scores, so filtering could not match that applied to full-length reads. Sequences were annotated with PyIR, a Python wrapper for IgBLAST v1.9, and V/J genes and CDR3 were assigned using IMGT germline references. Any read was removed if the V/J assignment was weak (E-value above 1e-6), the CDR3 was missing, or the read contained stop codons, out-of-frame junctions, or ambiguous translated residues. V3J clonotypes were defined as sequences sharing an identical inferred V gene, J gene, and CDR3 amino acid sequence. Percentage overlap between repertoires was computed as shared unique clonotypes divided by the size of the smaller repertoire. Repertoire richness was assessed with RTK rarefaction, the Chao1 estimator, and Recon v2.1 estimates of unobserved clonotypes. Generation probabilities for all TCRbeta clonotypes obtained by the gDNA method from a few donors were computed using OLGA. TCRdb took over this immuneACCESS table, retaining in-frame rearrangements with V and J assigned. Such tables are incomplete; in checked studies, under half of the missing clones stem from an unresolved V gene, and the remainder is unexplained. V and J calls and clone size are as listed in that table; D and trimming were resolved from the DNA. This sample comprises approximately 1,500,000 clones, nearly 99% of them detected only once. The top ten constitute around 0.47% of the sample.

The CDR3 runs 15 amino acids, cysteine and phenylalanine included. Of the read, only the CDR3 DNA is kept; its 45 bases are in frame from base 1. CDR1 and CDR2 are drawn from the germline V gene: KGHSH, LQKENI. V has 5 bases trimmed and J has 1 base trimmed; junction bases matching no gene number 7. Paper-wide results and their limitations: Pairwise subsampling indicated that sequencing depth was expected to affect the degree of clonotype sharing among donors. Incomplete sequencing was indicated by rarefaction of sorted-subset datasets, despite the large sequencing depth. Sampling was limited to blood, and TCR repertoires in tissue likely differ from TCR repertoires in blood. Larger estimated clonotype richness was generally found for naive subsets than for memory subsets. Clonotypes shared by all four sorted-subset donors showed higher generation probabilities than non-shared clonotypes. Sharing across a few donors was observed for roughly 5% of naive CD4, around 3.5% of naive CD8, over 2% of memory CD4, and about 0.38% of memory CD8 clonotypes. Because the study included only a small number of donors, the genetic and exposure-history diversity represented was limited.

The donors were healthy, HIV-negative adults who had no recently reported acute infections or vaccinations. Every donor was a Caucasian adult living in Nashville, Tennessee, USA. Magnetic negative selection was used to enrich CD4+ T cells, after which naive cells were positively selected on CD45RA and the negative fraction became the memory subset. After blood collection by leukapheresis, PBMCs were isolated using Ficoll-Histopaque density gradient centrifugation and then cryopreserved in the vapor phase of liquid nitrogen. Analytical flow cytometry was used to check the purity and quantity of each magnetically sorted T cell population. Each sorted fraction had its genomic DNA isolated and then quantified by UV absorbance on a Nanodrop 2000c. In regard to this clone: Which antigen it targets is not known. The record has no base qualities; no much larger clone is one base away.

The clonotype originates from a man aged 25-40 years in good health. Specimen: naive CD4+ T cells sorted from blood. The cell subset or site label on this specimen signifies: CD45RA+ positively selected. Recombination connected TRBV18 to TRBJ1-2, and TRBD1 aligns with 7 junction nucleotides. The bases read TGTGCCAGCTCAATTGGGACAGCCGTTAACTATGGCTACACCTTC. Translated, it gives CASSIGTAVNYGYTF.